The 21 T cell receptor beta chains listed next were all sequenced from one sample in a study of T cell responses to AZD1222 COVID-19 vaccine. Assay: immunoSEQ multiplex PCR; the TCRdb copy retains only in-frame clones and omits some. Of about 110,000 clones detected, approximately 87% appear once; the ten largest clones hold about 4.6%. This material consisted of peripheral blood, taken 28 days after the second AZD1222 dose. Every receptor here comes from an adult who received the AZD1222 COVID-19 vaccine.

The rearrangement links TRBV10-3 to TRBJ2-5, with D possibly matching TRBD2 (5 bases). Germline V CDR1 and CDR2: ENHRY, SYGVKD. The V gene lost 5 bases and the J gene lost 2 bases, with 18 bases spanning the gap. The CDR3 extends over 16 amino acids. DNA for the CDR3: TGTGCCATCAGTTCAGGAAAGGAGGTTCGGCAAGAGACCCAGTACTTC. Protein sequence: CAISSGKEVRQETQYF.

This clone was counted once. The chain couples TRBV19 to TRBJ1-4; D may be TRBD1 (5 bases). The V and J ends lost 7 bases and 7 bases respectively, with 13 bases between them. This CDR3 contains 13 residues. CDR1 and CDR2 from the germline V gene are LNHDA and SQIVND (reference sequence). The CDR3 loop reads CASTSGVGEKLFF. The DNA for the CDR3 is TGTGCCAGTACATCGGGGGTTGGTGAAAAACTGTTTTTT.

The V call is TRBV6-1, the J call TRBJ2-1; the match to TRBD2 covers 9 bases. CDR1 MNHNS and CDR2 SASEGT come from the germline V gene. The CDR3 extends over 16 amino acids. Germline trimming cut 4 bases from V and 10 bases from J; bases unmatched to any gene: 14. The DNA of the CDR3 is TGTGCCAGCAGTGGGACAACTCTGAAGGCGGGAGGGGAGCAGTTCTTC. It yields the protein CASSGTTLKAGGEQFF.

The chain is built from TRBV5-1 and TRBJ2-3, with 7 bases identical to TRBD2. Germline loops: CDR1 SGHRS, CDR2 YFSETQ. V lost 4 bases to trimming and J lost 5 bases; unmatched junction nucleotides: 13. CDR3 length: 16 residues. The CDR3 sequence is CASSPPLGGTGDTQYF. The CDR3 nucleotides read TGCGCCAGCAGCCCGCCCTTGGGGGGGACGGGAGATACGCAGTATTTT.

This chain joins TRBV10-1 and TRBJ1-1; D remains unclear. The CDR3 contains 13 residues. Trimming left V 2 bases short and J 7 bases short, with 11 bases between. Germline V gives CDR1 WNHNN, CDR2 SYGVQD (reference sequence). This chain's CDR3 is CASSETQTLEAFF. Written as DNA, the CDR3 is TGCGCCAGCAGTGAGACCCAGACCCTTGAAGCTTTCTTT.

The chain uses TRBV7-7 and TRBJ2-1; D possibly corresponds to TRBD1 (6 bases). Germline CDR1 reads SSHAT; CDR2 reads FNYEAQ (reference sequence). Trimming took off 1 base at V and 3 bases at J, with 10 bases between the two ends. CDR3 size: 15 residues. CDR3 DNA: TGTGCCAGCAGCTTAGGGGGGCCCGTCTACAATGAGCAGTTCTTC. Its protein is CASSLGGPVYNEQFF.

The chain recombines TRBV5-4 with TRBJ2-7; TRBD1 matches at 10 bases. Germline V gene sequence: CDR1 SGHNT, CDR2 YYREEE (reference sequence). The CDR3 length is 13 residues. With 6 bases clipped from V and 5 bases from J, the junction kept 5 bases outside the gene matches. The CDR3 here is CASTRQGADEQYF. The CDR3, as DNA: TGTGCCAGCACAAGACAGGGGGCAGACGAGCAGTACTTC.

The chain has TRBV7-8 and TRBJ2-5; 8 bases map to TRBD2. The CDR3 runs to 16 residues. Germline loops: CDR1 SGHVS, CDR2 FQNEAQ. V lost 5 bases, J lost 2 bases, and 10 bases stayed unmatched. The CDR3 bases are TGTGCCAGCAGCCGCCCCGCCGGGGGGGTGCAAGAGACCCAGTACTTC. Its translation is CASSRPAGGVQETQYF.

V and J are TRBV19 and TRBJ2-3; D is uncertain. CDR1 and CDR2 (germline): LNHDA, SQIVND (reference sequence). V dropped 5 bases and J dropped 6 bases, with 6 bases sitting between them. This CDR3 is 11 amino acids long. The CDR3 sequence is CASSFTDTQYF. CDR3 DNA: TGTGCCAGTAGTTTCACGGATACGCAGTATTTT.

This CDR3 reads CASRPPGTVNEKLFF. CDR3 bases: TGTGCCAGCAGACCTCCCGGGACGGTTAATGAAAAACTGTTTTTT. The chain links TRBV28 to TRBJ1-4, with D perhaps TRBD1 (5 bases). CDR3 size: 15 residues. Germline CDR1 and CDR2: MDHEN and SYDVKM. Trimming left V 6 bases short and J 4 bases short, with 15 bases between.

This clone was recorded a few times. V usage is TRBV10-1 and J usage is TRBJ1-2; 7 bases are shared with TRBD1. The CDR3 is 16 amino acids. Germline trimming cut 2 bases from V and 1 base from J; bases unmatched to any gene: 7. The germline gives CDR1 WNHNN, CDR2 SYGVQD (reference sequence). CDR3 loop: CASSEPYRGSNYGYTF. CDR3 bases: TGCGCCAGCAGTGAGCCTTACAGGGGAAGTAACTATGGCTACACCTTC.

The V call is TRBV28, the J call TRBJ2-7; D might be TRBD1 (5 bases). CDR1 MDHEN and CDR2 SYDVKM come from the germline V gene. Trimming removed 5 bases from V and 6 bases from J, with 11 bases in between. CDR3 length: 12 residues. This chain's CDR3 is CASSKTGREQYF. CDR3 sequence (DNA): TGTGCCAGCAGTAAAACAGGTCGCGAGCAGTACTTC.

The chain recombines TRBV7-9 with TRBJ1-5, with 10 bases lining up with TRBD1. CDR3 length equals 15 residues. From germline, CDR1 is SEHNR and CDR2 FQNEAQ (reference sequence). The junction had 4 bases not matched to a gene; V was cut back by 5 bases and J by 3 bases. The CDR3 coding sequence is TGTGCCAGCAGCCCGGGACAGGGGAACAATCAGCCCCAGCATTTT. It encodes CASSPGQGNNQPQHF.

In DNA form, the CDR3 reads TGTGCCAGCAGTAAGACTAGCGGGTGGACTACCTACAATGAGCAGTTCTTC. It specifies CASSKTSGWTTYNEQFF. The chain recombines TRBV6-2 or TRBV6-3 with TRBJ2-1, with 10 bases that match TRBD2. With V trimmed by 5 bases and J by 2 bases, 9 bases remained unmatched. This CDR3 spans 17 amino acids. The germline V gene encodes CDR1 MNHEY and CDR2 SVGEGT.

The J gene is TRBJ1-1, the V gene TRBV2; D not certain. The germline V gene has CDR1 SNHLY and CDR2 FYNNEI. V lost 6 bases, J lost 0 bases, and 11 bases lay in between. The CDR3 runs 14 residues. The CDR3 nucleotides read TGTGCCAGCAGCCCCGGACGGATGAACACTGAAGCTTTCTTT. Translation: CASSPGRMNTEAFF.

This rearrangement joins TRBV7-8 to TRBJ1-5, with 7 bases lining up with TRBD1. Germline loops: CDR1 SGHVS, CDR2 FQNEAQ. The CDR3 consists of 16 residues. With 5 bases clipped from V and 1 base from J, the junction kept 8 bases outside the gene matches. CDR3 region: CASSTRDRLSNQPQHF. The CDR3, as DNA: TGTGCCAGCAGCACCCGGGACAGACTAAGCAATCAGCCCCAGCATTTT.

The V and J genes are TRBV9 and TRBJ2-1; 10 bases line up with TRBD2. Germline V gene data show CDR1 as SGDLS and CDR2 as YYNGEE. The V gene end was trimmed by 0 bases and the J gene end by 7 bases; junction bases not matched to a gene: 4. CDR3 length: 15 residues. The CDR3 DNA reads TGTGCCAGCAGCGTAGAAGGACTAGCGGTGAATGAGCAGTTCTTC. It codes for CASSVEGLAVNEQFF. Drawing the rest from reference TRBV9 and TRBJ2-1, the complete variable domain is DSGVTQTPKHLITATGQRVTLRCSPRSGDLSVYWYQQSLDQGLQFLIQYYNGEERAKGNILERFSAQQFPDLHSELNLSSLELGDSALYFCASSVEGLAVNEQFFGPGTRLTVL.

This sequence joins TRBV30 and TRBJ1-6; D uncertain. The ends were cut back, 8 bases at V and 7 bases at J, with 12 bases in the middle. CDR3 length equals 12 residues. CDR1 GTSNPN and CDR2 SVGIG come from the germline V gene (reference sequence). The CDR3 DNA sequence: TGTGCCGGCAGTAGGGTGAATTCACCCCTCCACTTT. Amino acid sequence: CAGSRVNSPLHF.

The gene calls are TRBV6-1 and TRBJ2-2, with D perhaps being TRBD1 or TRBD2 (6 bases each). V shed 3 bases and J shed 6 bases, with 8 bases lying between them. This CDR3 region has 13 residues. Germline CDR1 and CDR2: MNHNS and SASEGT. This CDR3 reads CASSDGGSGELFF. DNA of the CDR3: TGTGCCAGCAGTGACGGGGGCTCCGGGGAGCTGTTTTTT.

The gene calls are TRBV6-6 and TRBJ1-2, with D uncertain. This CDR3 has 12 amino acids. The germline V gene has CDR1 MNHNY and CDR2 SVGAGI (reference sequence). V lost 7 bases to trimming and J lost 4 bases, with 10 bases between them. CDR3 in DNA: TGTGCCAGCACCCACGTGATCTATGGCTACACCTTC. Protein sequence: CASTHVIYGYTF.

The chain has TRBV6-6 and TRBJ2-3; tentative D call: TRBD2 (6 bases). The CDR3 has 15 amino acids. The germline V gene encodes CDR1 MNHNY and CDR2 SVGAGI (reference sequence). The V gene lost 8 bases and the J gene lost 2 bases, with 17 bases spanning the gap. This CDR3 is CASLPTASATDTQYF. In nucleotides, the CDR3 is TGTGCCAGCTTGCCTACAGCTAGCGCCACAGATACGCAGTATTTT.